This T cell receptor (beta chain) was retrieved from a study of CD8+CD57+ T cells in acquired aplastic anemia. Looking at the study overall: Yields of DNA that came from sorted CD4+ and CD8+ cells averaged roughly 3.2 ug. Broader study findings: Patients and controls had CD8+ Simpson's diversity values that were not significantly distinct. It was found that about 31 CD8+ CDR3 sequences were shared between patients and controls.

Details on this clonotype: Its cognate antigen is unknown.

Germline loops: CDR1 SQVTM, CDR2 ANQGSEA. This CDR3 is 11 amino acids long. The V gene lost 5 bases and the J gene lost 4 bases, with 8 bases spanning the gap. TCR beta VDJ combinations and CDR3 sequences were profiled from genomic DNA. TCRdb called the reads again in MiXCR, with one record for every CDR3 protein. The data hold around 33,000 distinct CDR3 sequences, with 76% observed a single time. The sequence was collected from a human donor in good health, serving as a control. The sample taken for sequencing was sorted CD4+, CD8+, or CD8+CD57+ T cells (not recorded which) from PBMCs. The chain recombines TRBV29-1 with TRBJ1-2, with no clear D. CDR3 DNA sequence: TGCAGCGTTAGCCCTTCCTATGGCTACACCTTC. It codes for CSVSPSYGYTF.